One sample yielded the 25 T cell receptor beta chains listed below, sequenced in a study of spatial heterogeneity in lung cancer. Time point: sample taken at primary tumor resection. Using its own MiXCR run on the 5' RACE reads, TCRdb lists one record per CDR3 protein. The table shows roughly 13,000 distinct CDR3 sequences, with less than 4.5% occurring only once. The sample consisted of PBMCs, taken at surgery. These receptors were collected from a male donor with early-stage non-small cell lung cancer.

This clonotype was found many times. The rearrangement links TRBV7-7 to TRBJ2-2; possibly TRBD1 or TRBD2 for D (5 bases each). The CDR3 consists of 13 residues. Germline CDR1 and CDR2: SSHAT and FNYEAQ (reference sequence). Trimming took off 3 bases at V and 7 bases at J, with 9 bases between the two ends. The CDR3 DNA sequence: TGTGCCAGCAGCTTCAGGGACGGCGGGGAGCTGTTTTTT. Its protein is CASSFRDGGELFF.

This clonotype is labeled medium-sized (0.01 to 0.1%). The CDR3 is CASSLPGQNYGYTF. For the CDR3, the DNA is TGTGCCAGCAGCTTACCGGGACAAAACTATGGCTACACCTTC. The rearrangement links TRBV5-6 to TRBJ1-2, with D possibly matching TRBD1 (6 bases). The V gene lost 2 bases and the J gene lost 2 bases, with 10 bases spanning the gap. The CDR3 totals 14 residues. In germline, CDR1 is SGHDT, CDR2 YYEEEE. The whole variable domain, remainder taken from reference TRBV5-6 and TRBJ1-2, is DAGVTQSPTHLIKTRGQQVTLRCSPKSGHDTVSWYQQALGQGPQFIFQYYEEEERQRGNFPDRFSGHQFPNYSSELNVNALLLGDSALYLCASSLPGQNYGYTFGSGTRLTVV.

In the case of this clonotype: This could be a read error, since a much larger clone is one nucleotide away. This chain uses TRBV3-1 with TRBJ1-1, with D tentatively TRBD1 (5 bases). Trimming took off 6 bases at V and 7 bases at J, with 18 bases between the two ends. In germline, CDR1 is LGHDT, CDR2 YNNKEL (reference sequence). The CDR3 runs 14 residues. CDR3 nucleotide sequence: TGTGCCAGCAGGCAATTGGAGAGGAGGGGTGAAGCTTTCTTT. Protein product: CASRQLERRGEAFF.

This clonotype has at least ten counts. This chain joins TRBV4-1 and TRBJ2-2; perhaps D is TRBD1 or TRBD2 (5 bases each). The V end lost 0 bases, the J end lost 6 bases, and 17 bases lay between the germline ends. CDR1 is MGHRA, CDR2 YSYEKL, per germline. This CDR3 contains 17 residues. CDR3 in DNA: TGCGCCAGCAGCCAAGATCCTCGGCAGGGAGCGCCCGGGGAGCTGTTTTTT. Translated, it gives CASSQDPRQGAPGELFF.

In its sample, this clonotype was seen many times. V usage is TRBV2 and J usage is TRBJ2-6; a possible D gene is TRBD1 (5 bases). This CDR3 is built from 15 residues. CDR1 is SNHLY, CDR2 FYNNEI, per germline. The germline V and J ends were trimmed by 8 bases and 2 bases, with 13 bases remaining between them. CDR3 residues: CASGPETAGANVLTF. The CDR3 nucleotides are TGTGCCAGCGGGCCAGAGACAGCTGGGGCCAACGTCCTGACTTTC.

This clonotype was counted ten times or more. The genes are TRBV27 and TRBJ1-1; D unresolved. CDR3 length equals 14 residues. Germline assignment: CDR1 MNHEY and CDR2 SMNVEV (reference sequence). Between the trimmed V and J ends, which lost 5 bases and 9 bases, there was a span of 19 bases. CDR3 coding DNA: TGTGCCAGCAGTGTAGATGAACGAACCCCACAAGCTTTCTTT. Protein: CASSVDERTPQAFF.

This clonotype was detected ten times or more. The chain carries TRBV20-1 and TRBJ2-3, with 12 bases aligning to TRBD2. The CDR3 is made up of 15 amino acids. V lost 3 bases and J lost 8; bases outside the gene matches: 9. Germline V lookup: CDR1 DFQATT, CDR2 SNEGSKA (reference sequence). CDR3 sequence reads: CSASASGRAAGTQYF. The CDR3 bases are TGCAGTGCTAGTGCTAGCGGGAGGGCCGCGGGTACGCAGTATTTT.

This clonotype was counted many times. This chain links TRBV7-6 with TRBJ1-2; 8 bases match TRBD1. This CDR3 is built from 15 residues. Germline V CDR1 and CDR2: SGHVS, FNYEAQ. Trimming at V came to 1 base and at J to 2 bases, leaving 3 bases not matched to a gene. This CDR3 reads CASSLDQGANYGYTF. Written as DNA, the CDR3 is TGTGCCAGCAGCTTAGACCAGGGGGCAAACTATGGCTACACCTTC.

This clonotype has a count of ten or more. The chain joins TRBV3-1 to TRBJ1-6; D not resolved. The CDR3 runs 17 residues. Per germline, CDR1 LGHDT and CDR2 YNNKEL (reference sequence). V was shortened by 0 bases and J by 8 bases, with 17 bases between the two germline ends. The CDR3 loop is CASSQEGGIPSDSPLHF. The CDR3 nucleotides read TGTGCCAGCAGCCAAGAAGGCGGGATCCCCTCGGATTCACCCCTCCACTTT.

In its sample, this clonotype was seen many times. The genes are TRBV20-1 and TRBJ1-4; 9 nucleotides match TRBD1. Germline assignment: CDR1 DFQATT and CDR2 SNEGSKA (reference sequence). Unmatched junction bases numbered 5, after V lost 0 bases and J lost 6 bases. CDR3 length: 15 amino acids. The CDR3: CSARDLDRGYEKLFF. CDR3 nucleotide sequence: TGCAGTGCTAGAGATCTCGACAGGGGGTATGAAAAACTGTTTTTT.

This clonotype was picked up a small number of times. The chain carries TRBV5-4 and TRBJ2-5; 10 bases align to TRBD2. The J segment lost 2 bases and the V segment lost 4 bases, leaving 5 bases of the junction unmatched. CDR1 is SGHNT and CDR2 is YYREEE in the germline V gene (reference sequence). The CDR3 spans 15 residues. CDR3 bases: TGTGCCAGCAGCCTTGTACTAGCGGGACAAGAGACCCAGTACTTC. Translated: CASSLVLAGQETQYF.

There are a few counts of this clonotype. The CDR3 DNA reads TGTGCCAGCAGCTTCGGACTAGCCGCAGATACGCAGTATTTT. Translation gives CASSFGLAADTQYF. V and J are TRBV7-2 and TRBJ2-3; 8 bases line up with TRBD2. The CDR3 covers 14 residues. V trimming: 3 bases; J trimming: 4 bases; junction bases outside the gene matches: 3. CDR1 SGHTA and CDR2 FQGNSA come from the germline V gene.

In its sample, this clonotype was seen many times. The gene calls are TRBV4-1 and TRBJ1-2; tentatively, D is TRBD1 (5 bases). Trimming removed 1 base at V and 12 bases at J, with 12 bases between. There are 12 residues in the CDR3. The germline V gene has CDR1 MGHRA and CDR2 YSYEKL. The CDR3, as DNA: TGCGCCAGCAGCCAAGCCGCAGGGTGGCACACCTTC. Translation: CASSQAAGWHTF.

This clonotype was detected many times. This chain's CDR3 is CASSPVAPSYNEQFF. The DNA for the CDR3 is TGTGCCAGCAGCCCGGTAGCGCCCTCCTACAATGAGCAGTTCTTC. V gene TRBV7-8 combines with J gene TRBJ2-1, with D possibly TRBD2 on 5 matching bases. The V and J ends lost 5 bases and 0 bases respectively, with 11 bases between them. Looked up from germline, CDR1 is SGHVS and CDR2 is FQNEAQ. The CDR3 loop spans 15 amino acids.

This clonotype has a count of ten or more. The CDR3 is CASSTTGTVAKNIQYF. For the CDR3, the DNA is TGTGCCAGCAGCACAACCGGGACGGTAGCCAAAAACATTCAGTACTTC. This chain links TRBV7-2 with TRBJ2-4; perhaps D is TRBD1 or TRBD2 (5 bases each). V was pared by 5 bases and J by 0 bases, with 14 bases between. Germline V gene data show CDR1 as SGHTA and CDR2 as FQGNSA. The CDR3 length is 16 residues.

In this sample, this clonotype turned up many times. This sequence joins TRBV7-2 and TRBJ2-1; D not certain. Deletions cut 10 bases from V and 9 bases from J, with 7 bases between. Germline CDR1 reads SGHTA; CDR2 reads FQGNSA. The CDR3 is 9 residues long. The chain's CDR3 is CATGGEQFF. CDR3 in DNA: TGTGCCACCGGCGGTGAGCAGTTCTTC.

This clonotype has a count of ten or more. The V gene is TRBV7-2, the J gene TRBJ2-5, with D unclear. The CDR3 spans 14 residues. Germline V gene lookup returns CDR1 SGHTA and CDR2 FQGNSA. The germline V and J ends were trimmed by 1 base and 1 base, with 7 bases remaining between them. The CDR3 region is CASSLGGIQETQYF. CDR3 sequence (DNA): TGTGCCAGCAGCTTAGGGGGAATCCAAGAGACCCAGTACTTC. Full variable domain (rest looked up from reference TRBV7-2 and TRBJ2-5): GAGVSQSPSNKVTEKGKDVELRCDPISGHTALYWYRQSLGQGLEFLIYFQGNSAPDKSGLPSDRFSAERTGGSVSTLTIQRTQQEDSAVYLCASSLGGIQETQYFGPGTRLLVL.

In this sample, this clonotype turned up many times. The V gene is TRBV7-2, the J gene TRBJ2-2, with D unclear. CDR1 and CDR2 (germline): SGHTA, FQGNSA. CDR3 size: 12 residues. The V gene lost 3 bases and the J gene lost 9 bases, with 8 bases spanning the gap. CDR3 DNA: TGTGCCAGCAGCTTCGGCAGAAGGGAGCTGTTTTTT. Translated, it gives CASSFGRRELFF.

This clonotype was seen repeatedly, ten times or more. The rearrangement uses TRBV2 and TRBJ1-5; D may be TRBD1 (6 bases). The CDR3 is made up of 14 amino acids. V was trimmed by 3 bases and J by 1 base, leaving 7 bases between them. Germline V gene sequence: CDR1 SNHLY, CDR2 FYNNEI. The chain's CDR3 is CASSEGGSNQPQHF. For the CDR3, the DNA is TGTGCCAGCAGTGAGGGGGGCAGCAATCAGCCCCAGCATTTT.

At least ten counts were recorded for this clonotype. This rearrangement joins TRBV5-4 to TRBJ2-7; 7 nucleotides match TRBD2. This CDR3 contains 15 residues. V lost 6 bases, J lost 5 bases, and 14 bases stayed unmatched. Germline CDR1 reads SGHNT; CDR2 reads YYREEE (reference sequence). The CDR3 reads CASTADRGERDEQYF. The CDR3 DNA reads as TGTGCCAGCACCGCCGACCGGGGGGAACGGGACGAGCAGTACTTC.

The table lists this clonotype with many counts. The V gene is TRBV20-1, the J gene TRBJ1-2, with D tentatively TRBD1 (6 bases). The CDR3 spans 13 residues. The germline V and J ends were trimmed by 0 bases and 3 bases, with 8 bases remaining between them. From germline, CDR1 is DFQATT and CDR2 SNEGSKA (reference sequence). The CDR3 is CSARDTGHYGYTF. The DNA of the CDR3 is TGCAGTGCTAGAGACACAGGGCACTATGGCTACACCTTC.

This clonotype has a handful of counts. The chain uses TRBV5-1 and TRBJ1-1; the match to TRBD1 covers 10 bases. The length of the CDR3 is 14 residues. The junction had 6 bases not matched to a gene; V was cut back by 6 bases and J by 4 bases. Looked up from germline, CDR1 is SGHRS and CDR2 is YFSETQ. CDR3 in amino acids: CASMGTGDGTEAFF. CDR3 nucleotide sequence: TGCGCCAGCATGGGGACAGGGGACGGCACTGAAGCTTTCTTT.

This clonotype was observed a handful of times. The V and J genes are TRBV12-3 or TRBV12-4 and TRBJ2-7; the match to TRBD1 covers 7 bases. The ends lost 6 bases at V and 2 bases at J; junction bases unmatched: 4. The CDR3 runs to 13 residues. The CDR3 DNA sequence: TGTGCCAGCAGGTACGGGACAGCCTACGAGCAGTACTTC. Its translation: CASRYGTAYEQYF.

This clonotype was seen at least ten times. This rearrangement joins TRBV6-4 to TRBJ2-1, with 10 positions matching TRBD2. V was pared by 11 bases and J by 8 bases, with 15 bases of the junction left unmatched. The CDR3 has 15 amino acids. Per the germline V gene, CDR1 is MRHNA and CDR2 is SNTAGT. CDR3 amino acids: CAPIARASGSYEQFF. The DNA of the CDR3 is TGTGCCCCCATCGCCAGGGCTAGCGGGAGCTATGAGCAGTTCTTC.

This clonotype was seen at least ten times. The chain links TRBV27 to TRBJ2-7; TRBD2 matches at 8 bases. The ends lost 6 bases at V and 2 bases at J; junction bases unmatched: 9. Germline V gene data show CDR1 as MNHEY and CDR2 as SMNVEV (reference sequence). The CDR3 is 15 amino acids. In DNA, the CDR3 is TGTGCCAGCAGAGTCACTAGCGGAACAACCTACGAGCAGTACTTC. Translating gives CASRVTSGTTYEQYF.